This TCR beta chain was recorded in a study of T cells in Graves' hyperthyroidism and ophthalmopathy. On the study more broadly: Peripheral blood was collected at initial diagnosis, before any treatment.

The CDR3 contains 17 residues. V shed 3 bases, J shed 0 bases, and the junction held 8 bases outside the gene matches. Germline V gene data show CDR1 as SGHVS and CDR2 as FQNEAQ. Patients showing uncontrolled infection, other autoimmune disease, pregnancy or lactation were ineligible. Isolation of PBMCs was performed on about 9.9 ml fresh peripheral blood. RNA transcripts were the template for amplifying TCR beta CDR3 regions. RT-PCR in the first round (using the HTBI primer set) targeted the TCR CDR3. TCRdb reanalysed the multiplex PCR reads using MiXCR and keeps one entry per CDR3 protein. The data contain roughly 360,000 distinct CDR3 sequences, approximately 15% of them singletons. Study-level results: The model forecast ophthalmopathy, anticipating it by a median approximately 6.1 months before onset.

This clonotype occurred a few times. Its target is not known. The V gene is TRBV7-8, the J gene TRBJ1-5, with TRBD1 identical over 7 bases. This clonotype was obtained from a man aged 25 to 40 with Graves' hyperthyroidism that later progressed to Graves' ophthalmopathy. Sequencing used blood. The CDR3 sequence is CASSFDRERGSNQPQHF. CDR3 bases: TGTGCCAGCAGCTTTGACAGGGAAAGGGGTAGCAATCAGCCCCAGCATTTT.